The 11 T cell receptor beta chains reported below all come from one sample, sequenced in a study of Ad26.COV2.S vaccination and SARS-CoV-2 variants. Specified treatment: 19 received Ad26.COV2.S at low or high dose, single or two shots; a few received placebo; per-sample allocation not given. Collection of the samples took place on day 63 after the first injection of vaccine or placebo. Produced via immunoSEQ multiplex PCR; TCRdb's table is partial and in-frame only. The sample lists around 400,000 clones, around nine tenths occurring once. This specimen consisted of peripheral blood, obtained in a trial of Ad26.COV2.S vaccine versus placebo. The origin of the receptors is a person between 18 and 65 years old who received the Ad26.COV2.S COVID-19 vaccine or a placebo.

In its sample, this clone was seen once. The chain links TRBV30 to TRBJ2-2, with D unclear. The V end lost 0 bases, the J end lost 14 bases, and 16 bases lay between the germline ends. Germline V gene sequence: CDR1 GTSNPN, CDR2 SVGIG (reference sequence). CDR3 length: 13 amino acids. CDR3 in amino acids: CAWSVHTGAFLFF. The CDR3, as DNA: TGTGCCTGGAGTGTACACACCGGAGCTTTTCTGTTTTTT. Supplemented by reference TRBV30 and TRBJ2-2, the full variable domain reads SQTIHQWPATLVQPVGSPLSLECTVEGTSNPNLYWYRQAAGRGLQLLFYSVGIGQISSEVPQNLSASRPQDRQFILSSKKLLLSDSGFYLCAWSVHTGAFLFFGEGSRLTVL.

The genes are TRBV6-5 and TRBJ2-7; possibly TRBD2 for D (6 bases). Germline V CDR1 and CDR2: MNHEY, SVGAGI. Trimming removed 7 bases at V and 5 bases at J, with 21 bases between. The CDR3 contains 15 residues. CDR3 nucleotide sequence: TGTGCCAGCACGGTAGGGGACTTCACCGGTAACGAGCAGTACTTC. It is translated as CASTVGDFTGNEQYF.

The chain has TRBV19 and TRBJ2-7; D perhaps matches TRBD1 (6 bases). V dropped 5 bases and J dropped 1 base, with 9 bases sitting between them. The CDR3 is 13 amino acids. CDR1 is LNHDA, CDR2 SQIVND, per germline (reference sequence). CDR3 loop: CASSWTASYEQYF. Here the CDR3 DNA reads TGTGCCAGTAGTTGGACAGCTTCCTACGAGCAGTACTTC. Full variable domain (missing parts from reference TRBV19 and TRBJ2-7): DGGITQSPKYLFRKEGQNVTLSCEQNLNHDAMYWYRQDPGQGLRLIYYSQIVNDFQKGDIAEGYSVSREKKESFPLTVTSAQKNPTAFYLCASSWTASYEQYFGPGTRLTVT.

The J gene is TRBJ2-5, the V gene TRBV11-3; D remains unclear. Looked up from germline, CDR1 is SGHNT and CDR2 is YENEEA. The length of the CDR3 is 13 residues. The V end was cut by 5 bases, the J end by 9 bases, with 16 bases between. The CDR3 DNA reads TGTGCCAGCAGCCGAAGCAGGTATCAGGCCCAGTACTTC. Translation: CASSRSRYQAQYF. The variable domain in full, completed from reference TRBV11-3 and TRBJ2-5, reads EAGVVQSPRYKIIEKKQPVAFWCNPISGHNTLYWYLQNLGQGPELLIRYENEEAVDDSQLPKDRFSAERLKGVDSTLKIQPAELGDSAVYLCASSRSRYQAQYFGPGTRLLVL.

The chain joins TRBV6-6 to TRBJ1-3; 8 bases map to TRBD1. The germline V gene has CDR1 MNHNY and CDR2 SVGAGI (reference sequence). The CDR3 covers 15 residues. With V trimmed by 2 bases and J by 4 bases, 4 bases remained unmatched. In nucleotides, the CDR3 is TGTGCCAGCAGTTACCCGACAGGGGTGGGAAACACCATATATTTT. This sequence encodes CASSYPTGVGNTIYF.

The DNA of the CDR3 is TGTGCCAGCAGTGTTGGAGAGGGGACCTACGAGCAGTACTTC. Its translation: CASSVGEGTYEQYF. This chain joins TRBV2 and TRBJ2-7; tentatively, D is TRBD1 or TRBD2 (5 bases each). The CDR3 length is 14 residues. V dropped 4 bases and J dropped 2 bases, with 12 bases sitting between them. CDR1 is SNHLY and CDR2 is FYNNEI in the germline V gene.

The CDR3 DNA is TGTGCCAGCAGTGGGTCCTCGGAGACCCAGTACTTC. Translation: CASSGSSETQYF. The chain links TRBV28 to TRBJ2-5; the D is unclear. V was trimmed by 5 bases and J by 5 bases, leaving 9 bases between them. Germline CDR1 reads MDHEN; CDR2 reads SYDVKM. This CDR3 has 12 amino acids.

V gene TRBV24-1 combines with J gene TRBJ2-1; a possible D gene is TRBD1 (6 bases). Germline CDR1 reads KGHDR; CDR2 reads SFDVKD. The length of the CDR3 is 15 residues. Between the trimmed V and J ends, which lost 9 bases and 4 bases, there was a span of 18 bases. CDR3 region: CATAQGIDYYNEQFF. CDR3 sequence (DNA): TGTGCCACCGCTCAGGGGATCGATTATTACAATGAGCAGTTCTTC.

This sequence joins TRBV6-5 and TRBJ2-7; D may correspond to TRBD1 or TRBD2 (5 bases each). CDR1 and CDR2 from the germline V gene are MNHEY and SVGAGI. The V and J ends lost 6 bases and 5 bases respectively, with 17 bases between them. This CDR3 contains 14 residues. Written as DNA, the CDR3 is TGTGCCAGCAGAAGCCCGGGGCCGGGCCACGAGCAGTACTTC. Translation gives CASRSPGPGHEQYF.

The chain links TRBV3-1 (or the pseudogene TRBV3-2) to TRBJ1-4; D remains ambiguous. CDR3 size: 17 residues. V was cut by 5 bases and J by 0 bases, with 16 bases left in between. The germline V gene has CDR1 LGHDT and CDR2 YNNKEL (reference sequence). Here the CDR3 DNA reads TGTGCCAGCAGCGGAGCCCCGCCGGGGTCAACTAATGAAAAACTGTTTTTT. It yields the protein CASSGAPPGSTNEKLFF.

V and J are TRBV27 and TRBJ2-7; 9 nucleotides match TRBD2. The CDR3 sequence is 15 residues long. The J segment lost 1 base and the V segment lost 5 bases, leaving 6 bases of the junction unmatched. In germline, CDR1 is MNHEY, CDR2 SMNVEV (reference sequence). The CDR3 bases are TGTGCCAGCAGTCCCCGACTAGCGGCGTCCTACGAGCAGTACTTC. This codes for CASSPRLAASYEQYF.